Each of the 15 T cell receptor beta chains below was sequenced from the same sample in a study of cytomegalovirus exposure and HLA in healthy donors. In the PCR, 60 Vbeta and 13 Jbeta primers were used. Data came from immunoSEQ multiplex PCR; TCRdb stores just in-frame clones and leaves some out. The table lists about 150,000 clones, about 74% of them singletons, with about an eighth in the top ten. The sample comprised PBMCs. These receptors originate from a man aged 35-49 years in good health and CMV-seropositive.

The chain carries TRBV27 and TRBJ2-1, with TRBD2 matching 11 bases. V lost 10 bases and J lost 10; bases outside the gene matches: 9. CDR1 is MNHEY, CDR2 SMNVEV, per germline (reference sequence). The CDR3 covers 13 residues. The CDR3 here is CATRLAGWREQFF. CDR3 in DNA: TGTGCCACCCGACTAGCGGGATGGAGGGAGCAGTTCTTC.

The chain uses TRBV11-3 and TRBJ2-2, with 7 bases aligning to TRBD2. The J segment lost 7 bases and the V segment lost 8 bases, leaving 4 bases of the junction unmatched. Germline V gene data show CDR1 as SGHNT and CDR2 as YENEEA. This CDR3 comprises 12 residues. CDR3 sequence: CASGGVNGELFF. The CDR3 nucleotides read TGTGCCAGCGGGGGGGTCAACGGGGAGCTGTTTTTT.

The chain recombines TRBV5-1 with TRBJ2-1; 13 nucleotides align to TRBD2. J lost 7 bases, V lost 0 bases, and 10 bases had no gene match. The CDR3 extends over 18 amino acids. Looked up from germline, CDR1 is SGHRS and CDR2 is YFSETQ. In DNA form, the CDR3 reads TGCGCCAGCAGCTTGGACCGACGGGGACTAGCGGGATTGAATGAGCAGTTCTTC. Translation: CASSLDRRGLAGLNEQFF. The full variable domain, with the rest looked up from reference TRBV5-1 and TRBJ2-1, is KAGVTQTPRYLIKTRGQQVTLSCSPISGHRSVSWYQQTPGQGLQFLFEYFSETQRNKGNFPGRFSGRQFSNSRSEMNVSTLELGDSALYLCASSLDRRGLAGLNEQFFGPGTRLTVL.

This chain joins TRBV5-8 and TRBJ2-6, with 9 bases aligning to TRBD2. This CDR3 is 16 amino acids long. V shed 8 bases and J 0 bases; nucleotides not matched to a gene: 6. The V gene's germline CDR1 is SGHTS and CDR2 YDEGEE. DNA for the CDR3: TGTGCCAGGGCGGGGGGGCTTAGCTCTGGGGCCAACGTCCTGACTTTC. It encodes CARAGGLSSGANVLTF.

The chain has TRBV2 and TRBJ2-6; the match to TRBD1 covers 11 bases. The J segment lost 4 bases and the V segment lost 8 bases, leaving 1 base of the junction unmatched. CDR1 and CDR2 from the germline V gene are SNHLY and FYNNEI. There are 14 residues in the CDR3. CDR3 sequence (DNA): TGTGCCAGCGGGACAGGGGGAGGGGCCAACGTCCTGACTTTC. Translating gives CASGTGGGANVLTF.

The chain is built from TRBV28 and TRBJ2-7; tentative D call: TRBD2 (5 bases). This CDR3 comprises 13 residues. Germline V lookup: CDR1 MDHEN, CDR2 SYDVKM. Trimming cost V 2 bases and J 6 bases, with 11 bases left between them. The CDR3 here is CASSLTASSEQYF. CDR3 nucleotides: TGTGCCAGCAGTTTAACGGCTAGCAGCGAGCAGTACTTC.

CDR3 sequence reads: CASSLSPGLAVDTDTQYF. The CDR3 nucleotides are TGTGCCAGCAGCTTAAGCCCGGGACTAGCGGTAGACACAGATACGCAGTATTTT. This chain connects TRBV7-9 to TRBJ2-3, with TRBD2 matching over 11 bases. CDR3 length: 18 residues. CDR1 and CDR2 (germline): SEHNR, FQNEAQ (reference sequence). V was clipped by 2 bases and J by 2 bases; unmatched bases: 9.

The sample holds many counts of this clone. The chain joins TRBV19 to TRBJ1-1; D perhaps matches TRBD1 (6 bases). Trimming left V 5 bases short and J 1 base short, with 17 bases between. Germline V gives CDR1 LNHDA, CDR2 SQIVND (reference sequence). This CDR3 comprises 16 residues. The CDR3 protein is CASSQEPWGPNTEAFF. Written as DNA, the CDR3 is TGTGCCAGTAGTCAAGAACCGTGGGGGCCGAACACTGAAGCTTTCTTT.

The chain joins TRBV6-4 to TRBJ2-1, with 9 bases lining up with TRBD2. This CDR3 contains 16 residues. Looked up from germline, CDR1 is MRHNA and CDR2 is SNTAGT. The trim removed 2 bases at V and 5 bases at J, leaving 7 bases unmatched. Here the CDR3 DNA reads TGTGCCAGCAGTGACCCAAGGGGACTAGCTGACAATGAGCAGTTCTTC. Translation gives CASSDPRGLADNEQFF.

This clone was seen once. This rearrangement joins TRBV5-4 to TRBJ2-1, with TRBD2 matching over 8 bases. The trim removed 1 base at V and 6 bases at J, leaving 15 bases unmatched. Germline CDR1 is SGHNT and CDR2 is YYREEE (reference sequence). This CDR3 comprises 18 residues. The CDR3 nucleotides are TGTGCCAGCAGCTTGAGTTGGGGGACTAGGGTTCTGGGCAATGAGCAGTTCTTC. It translates to CASSLSWGTRVLGNEQFF. Supplemented by reference TRBV5-4 and TRBJ2-1, the full variable domain reads ETGVTQSPTHLIKTRGQQVTLRCSSQSGHNTVSWYQQALGQGPQFIFQYYREEENGRGNFPPRFSGLQFPNYSSELNVNALELDDSALYLCASSLSWGTRVLGNEQFFGPGTRLTVL.

This chain joins TRBV25-1 and TRBJ1-5; TRBD1 is a possible D gene (5 bases). CDR1 MGHDK and CDR2 SYGVNS come from the germline V gene. Trimming removed 4 bases at V and 5 bases at J, with 15 bases between. The CDR3 is made up of 15 amino acids. The DNA for the CDR3 is TGTGCCAGCAGTGTAATACGGGGGGATGATCAGCCCCAGCATTTT. This gives the protein CASSVIRGDDQPQHF.

The chain combines TRBV27 with TRBJ1-6; no definite D call. V lost 3 bases, J lost 9 bases, and 18 bases lay in between. The germline CDR1 and CDR2 sequences are MNHEY and SMNVEV (reference sequence). This CDR3 has 16 amino acids. This CDR3 is CASSFSAREGGSPLHF. The CDR3 DNA reads TGTGCCAGCAGTTTCTCCGCTCGGGAGGGTGGTTCACCCCTCCACTTT.

The rearrangement links TRBV18 to TRBJ2-3; 7 positions match TRBD2. Trimming took 6 bases from V and 5 from J; bases not matched to a gene: 2. Germline CDR1 and CDR2: KGHSH and LQKENI. The CDR3 runs 12 residues. CDR3 coding DNA: TGTGCCAGCTCTCCGGGGGGAGATACGCAGTATTTT. Residues: CASSPGGDTQYF.

The J gene is TRBJ2-3, the V gene TRBV7-2; TRBD2 matches at 11 bases. The trim removed 5 bases at V and 0 bases at J, leaving 4 bases unmatched. Looked up from germline, CDR1 is SGHTA and CDR2 is FQGNSA. This CDR3 is 16 amino acids long. The CDR3 DNA reads TGTGCCAGCAGCACCCGGACTAGCGGGAGCACAGATACGCAGTATTTT. It translates to CASSTRTSGSTDTQYF.

The V gene is TRBV7-9, the J gene TRBJ1-1, with 7 bases that match TRBD1. CDR1 SEHNR and CDR2 FQNEAQ come from the germline V gene (reference sequence). J lost 6 bases, V lost 1 base, and 5 bases had no gene match. The CDR3 is made up of 14 amino acids. Written as DNA, the CDR3 is TGTGCCAGCAGCTTAGGGGAAGGGGGCGCTGAAGCTTTCTTT. It encodes CASSLGEGGAEAFF.